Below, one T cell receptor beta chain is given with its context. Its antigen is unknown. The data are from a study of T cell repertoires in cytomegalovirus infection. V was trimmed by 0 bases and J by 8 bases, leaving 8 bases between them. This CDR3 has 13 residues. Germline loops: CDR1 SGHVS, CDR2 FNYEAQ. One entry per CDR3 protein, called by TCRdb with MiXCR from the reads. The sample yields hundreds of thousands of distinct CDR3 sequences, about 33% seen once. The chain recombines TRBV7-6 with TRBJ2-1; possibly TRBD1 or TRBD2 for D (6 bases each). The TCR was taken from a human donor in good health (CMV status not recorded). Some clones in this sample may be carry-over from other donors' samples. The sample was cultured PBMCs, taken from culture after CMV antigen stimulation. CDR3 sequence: CASSLAEGDEQFF. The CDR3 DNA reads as TGTGCCAGCAGCTTAGCGGAGGGGGATGAGCAGTTCTTC.